These 7 T cell receptor beta chains originate from one sample sequenced in a study of shared clonotypes between healthy human individuals (dated by TCRdb to the early 2020s). The library was built by means of the immunoSEQ multiplex PCR assay. The source is immuneACCESS, and TCRdb retained only in-frame sequences with V and J called. Part of the clones is not carried over; for the studies checked, unresolved V genes explain less than half of this, and the remainder is unexplained. The table for this sample lists around 2.1 million clones; around 95% of them were counted only once. The ten top clones hold about 0.13% of the sample. Sequenced: naive CD4+ T cells sorted from blood. The cell subset or site label of this sample denotes: CD45RA+ positively selected. Receptors originate from a man between 18 and 35 years old in good health.

The rearrangement joins TRBV7-2 to TRBJ2-1; 9 bases are a match to TRBD2. The ends lost 8 bases at V and 0 bases at J; junction bases unmatched: 17. Looked up from germline, CDR1 is SGHTA and CDR2 is FQGNSA. The CDR3 sequence is 19 residues long. The DNA of the CDR3 is TGTGCCAGCCAAACCCGGGGGAGCGGGGGGATCGGCTCCTACAATGAGCAGTTCTTC. Amino acids: CASQTRGSGGIGSYNEQFF.

The chain links TRBV27 to TRBJ1-6; no reliable D call. CDR1 is MNHEY and CDR2 is SMNVEV in the germline V gene (reference sequence). CDR3 size: 15 residues. Deletions cut 6 bases from V and 7 bases from J, with 16 bases between. The chain's CDR3 is CASRATFTGNSPLHF. The CDR3 DNA follows: TGTGCCAGCAGAGCGACATTCACGGGCAATTCACCCCTCCACTTT.

The rearrangement joins TRBV4-2 to TRBJ2-5; 8 bases match TRBD2. The CDR3 runs 17 residues. The J segment lost 2 bases and the V segment lost 0 bases, leaving 8 bases of the junction unmatched. The germline V gene has CDR1 LGHNA and CDR2 YNFKEQ. The CDR3 reads CASSQDNGGAGQETQYF. Written as DNA, the CDR3 is TGTGCCAGCAGCCAAGATAACGGGGGGGCCGGACAAGAGACCCAGTACTTC.

Concerning this clone: Different DNA sequences within this sample yield the same CDR3. The V gene is TRBV6-1, the J gene TRBJ2-7; D gene unclear. CDR1 is MNHNS, CDR2 SASEGT, per germline. The CDR3 consists of 12 residues. The V end lost 6 bases, the J end lost 3 bases, and 9 bases lay between the germline ends. The chain's CDR3 is CASRGRLYEQYF. CDR3 sequence (DNA): TGTGCCAGCAGGGGCCGCCTCTACGAGCAGTACTTC.

This sequence joins TRBV4-1 and TRBJ1-3; weak D call: TRBD1 (5 bases). The CDR3 contains 16 residues. Trimming removed 1 base from V and 8 bases from J, with 18 bases in between. CDR1 and CDR2 from the germline V gene are MGHRA and YSYEKL. The CDR3 is CASSQVTGHIADTIYF. CDR3 DNA: TGCGCCAGCAGCCAAGTTACGGGGCATATAGCAGACACCATATATTTT.

This rearrangement joins TRBV11-2 to TRBJ2-7; TRBD2 agrees at 8 bases. This CDR3 region has 14 residues. CDR1 and CDR2 (germline): SGHAT, FQNNGV. V was pared by 7 bases and J by 9 bases, with 14 bases of the junction left unmatched. CDR3 sequence reads: CASTPQRERIGQYF. The CDR3 region has the DNA TGTGCCAGCACCCCCCAGCGGGAGCGGATCGGGCAGTACTTC.

V usage is TRBV5-6 and J usage is TRBJ1-2, with D unresolved. Germline V lookup: CDR1 SGHDT, CDR2 YYEEEE. Trimming removed 0 bases from V and 7 bases from J, with 13 bases in between. CDR3 length: 14 amino acids. CDR3 region: CASSLAEVVFGYTF. The CDR3 region has the DNA TGTGCCAGCAGCTTGGCCGAAGTGGTCTTTGGCTACACCTTC.